A single sample gave rise to the 5 T cell receptor beta chains below, sequenced in a study of shared clonotypes between healthy human individuals. Data came from immunoSEQ multiplex PCR; TCRdb stores just in-frame clones and leaves some out. The table lists under 2,500,000 clones, 90% to 97% of them singletons. Material: naive CD4+ T cells sorted from blood. Noted subset: CD45RA+ positively selected. These receptor sequences come from a man younger than 35 in good health.

The chain has TRBV6-6 and TRBJ1-1; no firm D call. CDR3 size: 13 residues. Germline CDR1 reads MNHNY; CDR2 reads SVGAGI (reference sequence). V was pared by 5 bases and J by 6 bases, with 13 bases between. For the CDR3, the DNA is TGTGCCAGCAGTGCGACGCTGCAGGCTGAAGCTTTCTTT. It codes for CASSATLQAEAFF.

The chain has TRBV5-1 and TRBJ1-2; 10 nucleotides agree with TRBD1. The trim removed 3 bases at V and 8 bases at J, leaving 7 bases unmatched. Germline V gene lookup returns CDR1 SGHRS and CDR2 YFSETQ. The CDR3 totals 14 residues. The chain's CDR3 is CASSSDRGLRGYTF. Written as DNA, the CDR3 is TGCGCCAGCAGCTCCGACAGGGGGCTTCGGGGCTACACCTTC.

This clone was counted between two and nine times. The chain links TRBV5-6 to TRBJ1-2, with 7 bases matching TRBD1. CDR3 length: 11 amino acids. The V gene's germline CDR1 is SGHDT and CDR2 YYEEEE. V was clipped by 3 bases and J by 12 bases; unmatched bases: 5. In DNA form, the CDR3 reads TGTGCCAGCAGCTCGACAGGGAAGGACACCTTC. Translated: CASSSTGKDTF.

This clone came up a few times. The chain has TRBV6-5 and TRBJ1-2, with D perhaps matching TRBD1 (5 bases). The CDR3 runs to 13 residues. The V and J ends lost 6 bases and 6 bases respectively, with 14 bases between them. The V gene's germline CDR1 is MNHEY and CDR2 SVGAGI. CDR3 in DNA: TGTGCCAGCAGCCCCGGGACGGGGGATGGCTACACCTTC. It codes for CASSPGTGDGYTF.

The chain has TRBV6-5 and TRBJ1-6, with a weak D call TRBD1 (5 bases). Germline CDR1 and CDR2: MNHEY and SVGAGI. Deletions cut 0 bases from V and 6 bases from J, with 12 bases between. The CDR3 is made up of 16 amino acids. The CDR3 sequence is CASSYSAGSLNSPLHF. The CDR3 DNA sequence: TGTGCCAGCAGTTACTCGGCAGGGAGCCTTAATTCACCCCTCCACTTT.